One sample yielded the 4 T cell receptor beta chains listed below, sequenced in a study of beta chain features in type 1 diabetes. General study results and limits: Researchers report that Type 1 diabetes patients had moderately but significantly shorter TCRB CDR3s across all four CD4+ subsets.

The antigens of these receptors remain unknown. Expressed TCRB transcripts were sequenced because the isolated RNA had all been reverse transcribed beforehand. Data came from immunoSEQ multiplex PCR; TCRdb stores just in-frame clones and leaves some out. This table holds about 160,000 clones, approximately 9% found once. The sequenced sample consisted of central memory CD4+ T cells from blood. The receptors derive from a young woman with type 1 diabetes.

Regarding this clone: Its ends do not fully match the called genes, so a read error is possible. This sequence joins TRBV10-3 and TRBJ1-5; D may be TRBD1 (6 bases). Germline V gives CDR1 ENHRY, CDR2 SYGVKD. CDR3 length equals 13 residues. Here the CDR3 reads CAISESAQGMRDF. Here the CDR3 DNA reads TGTGCCATCAGTGAGTCGGCGCAGGGGATGAGAGATTTT.

This clone was detected only a few times. The rearrangement links TRBV19 to TRBJ2-7, with D uncertain. The CDR3 has 11 residues. The germline V gene has CDR1 LNHDA and CDR2 SQIVND (reference sequence). Trimming stripped 4 bases from V and 6 bases from J, with 7 bases between. CDR3 DNA: TGTGCCAGTAGTAACTACGTCGAGCAGTACTTC. Residues: CASSNYVEQYF.

This rearrangement joins TRBV7-2 to TRBJ2-7; 13 bases agree with TRBD2. The CDR3 has 14 amino acids. Germline trimming cut 6 bases from V and 3 bases from J; bases unmatched to any gene: 2. CDR1 is SGHTA, CDR2 FQGNSA, per germline. The CDR3 protein is CASRLAGGSYEQYF. CDR3 DNA sequence: TGTGCCAGCAGACTAGCGGGGGGGAGCTACGAGCAGTACTTC.

The sample holds a few counts of this clone. The chain combines TRBV5-6 with TRBJ1-6, with 9 positions matching TRBD1. The CDR3 runs 15 residues. The ends lost 1 base at V and 9 bases at J; junction bases unmatched: 5. In germline, CDR1 is SGHDT, CDR2 YYEEEE. The CDR3 DNA reads as TGTGCCAGCAGCTTGCCCGGGACAGGGTTTTCACCCCTCCACTTT. Translated, it gives CASSLPGTGFSPLHF.